This T cell receptor (beta chain) was sequenced in a study of blood T cell repertoires in COVID-19. Study at large: Acute and convalescent COVID-19 specimens originated in the United States, Italy and Spain.

Categorization into cohorts depended on clinical history that participants reported. CDR1 is SGHNT, CDR2 YENEEA, per germline. V gave up 1 base and J gave up 2 bases; unmatched junction bases: 3. The CDR3 loop spans 15 amino acids. Repertoires were generated with immunoSEQ multiplex PCR, while TCRdb's copy carries only in-frame clones and drops some. The data contain approximately 300,000 clones, roughly nine tenths of them singletons. Material: PBMCs or T cells enriched from blood (not recorded which). The source is a man between 60 and 75 years old who had recovered from COVID-19. V and J are TRBV11-3 and TRBJ2-7; 9 bases are a match to TRBD2. In DNA form, the CDR3 reads TGTGCCAGCAGCTTAGGTAGCGGGGGACCCTACGAGCAGTACTTC. Residues: CASSLGSGGPYEQYF. The whole variable domain, remainder taken from reference TRBV11-3 and TRBJ2-7, is EAGVVQSPRYKIIEKKQPVAFWCNPISGHNTLYWYLQNLGQGPELLIRYENEEAVDDSQLPKDRFSAERLKGVDSTLKIQPAELGDSAVYLCASSLGSGGPYEQYFGPGTRLTVT.